The 5 T cell receptor beta chains below come from one sample, sequenced in a study of T-cell memory formation after mild COVID-19. TCRdb passed the 5' RACE reads through MiXCR, listing each CDR3 protein once. The table records 70,000 to 100,000 distinct CDR3 sequences, approximately 13% of them present only once. The sample was PBMCs or a T cell subset sorted from them (not recorded which). These TCRs come from an adult woman who had mild COVID-19 (a few samples of this study predate the infection). Cell type and time point are not known.

This clonotype was observed a few times. The rearrangement uses TRBV6-2 or TRBV6-3 and TRBJ1-1, with D possibly being TRBD1 (5 bases). CDR3 length: 13 residues. Germline V gene lookup returns CDR1 MNHEY and CDR2 SVGEGT. Trimming stripped 2 bases from V and 4 bases from J, with 8 bases between. CDR3 nucleotides: TGTGCCAGCAGTTACGTAGGGGTCACTGAAGCTTTCTTT. Protein product: CASSYVGVTEAFF.

This clonotype was seen more than once but under ten times. The gene calls are TRBV7-9 and TRBJ2-7; D might be TRBD1 (6 bases). CDR1 and CDR2 (germline): SEHNR, FQNEAQ (reference sequence). The CDR3 covers 14 residues. V lost 6 bases and J lost 2, with 14 bases in between. The CDR3 is CASRPPGETYEQYF. CDR3 sequence (DNA): TGTGCCAGCAGACCTCCAGGGGAAACCTACGAGCAGTACTTC.

This rearrangement joins TRBV12-3 or TRBV12-4 to TRBJ2-1; 11 bases are shared with TRBD2. With 4 bases clipped from V and 4 bases from J, the junction kept 9 bases outside the gene matches. The CDR3 totals 17 residues. The CDR3 loop is CASSSHPRLAGYNEQFF. DNA for the CDR3: TGTGCCAGCAGTTCACATCCACGACTAGCGGGGTACAATGAGCAGTTCTTC.

This clonotype was picked up a small number of times. The chain joins TRBV3-1 to TRBJ2-1, with no clear D. Germline-derived CDR1 and CDR2 are LGHDT and YNNKEL (reference sequence). The CDR3 contains 13 residues. The V end lost 1 base, the J end lost 12 bases, and 13 bases lay between the germline ends. CDR3 bases: TGTGCCAGCAGCCAAGGCGTAAAGCCGGGGCAGTTCTTC. Its translation is CASSQGVKPGQFF.

The sample holds a few counts of this clonotype. This rearrangement joins TRBV5-1 to TRBJ2-7, with 7 bases fitting TRBD1. Germline CDR1 SGHRS, CDR2 YFSETQ. Trimming cost V 3 bases and J 2 bases; bases outside gene matches: 5. CDR3 length equals 14 residues. The CDR3 protein is CASSSQGIAYEQYF. The CDR3 DNA reads TGCGCCAGCAGCTCACAGGGGATCGCCTACGAGCAGTACTTC.